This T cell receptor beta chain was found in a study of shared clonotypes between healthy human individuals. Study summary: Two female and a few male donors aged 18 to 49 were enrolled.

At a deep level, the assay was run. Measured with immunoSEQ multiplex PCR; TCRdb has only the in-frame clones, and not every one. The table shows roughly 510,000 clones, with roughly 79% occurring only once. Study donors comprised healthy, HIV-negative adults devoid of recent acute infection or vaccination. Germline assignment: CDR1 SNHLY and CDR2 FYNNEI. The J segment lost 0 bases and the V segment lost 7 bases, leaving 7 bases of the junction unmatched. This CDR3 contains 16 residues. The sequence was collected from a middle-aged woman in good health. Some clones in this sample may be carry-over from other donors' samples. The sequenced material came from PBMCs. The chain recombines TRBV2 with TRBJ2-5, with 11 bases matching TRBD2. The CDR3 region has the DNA TGTGCCAGCACACTCTTAGCGGGAGGGCACCAAGAGACCCAGTACTTC. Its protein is CASTLLAGGHQETQYF.